This T cell receptor beta chain is from a study of Tregs in tolerant kidney transplant recipients. As regards this clone: The antigen is not known.

CDR1 is SGHTA, CDR2 FQGNSA, per germline. The CDR3 totals 14 residues. Trimming took 2 bases from V and 6 from J, leaving 13 bases between them. The method was immunoSEQ multiplex PCR; TCRdb's version includes in-frame clones alone and lacks a portion of them. The sample lists roughly 10,000 clones, under 95% seen once, with over 5.5% in the top ten. This rearrangement joins TRBV7-2 to TRBJ1-1; D is ambiguous. The sequences come from Tregs from blood cultured with allogeneic cells, collected before the transplant. The receptor comes from a human patient who received a combined kidney and bone marrow transplant. CDR3: CASSLLGGRAEAFF. The CDR3 DNA reads as TGTGCCAGCAGCTTATTGGGAGGGCGGGCTGAAGCTTTCTTT.